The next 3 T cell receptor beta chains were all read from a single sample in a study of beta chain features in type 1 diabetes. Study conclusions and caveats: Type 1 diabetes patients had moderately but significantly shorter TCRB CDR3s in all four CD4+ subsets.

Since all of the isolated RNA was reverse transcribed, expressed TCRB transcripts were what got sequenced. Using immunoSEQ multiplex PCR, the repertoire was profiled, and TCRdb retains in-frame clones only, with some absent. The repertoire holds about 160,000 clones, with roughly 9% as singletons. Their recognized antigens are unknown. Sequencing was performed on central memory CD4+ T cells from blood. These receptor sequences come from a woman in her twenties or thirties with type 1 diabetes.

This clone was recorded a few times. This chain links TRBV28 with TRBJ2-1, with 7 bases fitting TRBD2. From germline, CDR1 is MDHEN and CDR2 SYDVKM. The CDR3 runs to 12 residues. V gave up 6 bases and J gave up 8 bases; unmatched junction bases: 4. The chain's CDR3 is CASRSSGDEQFF. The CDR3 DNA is TGTGCCAGCAGATCTAGCGGCGATGAGCAGTTCTTC. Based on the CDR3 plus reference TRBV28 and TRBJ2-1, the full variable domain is DVKVTQSSRYLVKRTGEKVFLECVQDMDHENMFWYRQDPGLGLRLIYFSYDVKMKEKGDIPEGYSVSREKKERFSLILESASTNQTSMYLCASRSSGDEQFFGPGTRLTVL.

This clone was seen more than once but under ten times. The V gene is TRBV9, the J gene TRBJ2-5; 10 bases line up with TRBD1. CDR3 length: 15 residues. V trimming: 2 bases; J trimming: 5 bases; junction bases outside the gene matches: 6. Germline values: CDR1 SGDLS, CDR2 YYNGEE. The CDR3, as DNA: TGTGCCAGCAGCGTGGCGACAGGGGGCAGGGAGACCCAGTACTTC. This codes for CASSVATGGRETQYF.

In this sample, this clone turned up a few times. The CDR3, as DNA: TGTGCCAGCAGCTTAAGACAGGGCTACGAGCAGTACTTC. It yields the protein CASSLRQGYEQYF. V and J are TRBV13 and TRBJ2-7; 7 nucleotides match TRBD1. V lost 2 bases and J lost 3; bases outside the gene matches: 1. CDR3 length: 13 amino acids. Germline V lookup: CDR1 PRHDT, CDR2 FYEKMQ (reference sequence).